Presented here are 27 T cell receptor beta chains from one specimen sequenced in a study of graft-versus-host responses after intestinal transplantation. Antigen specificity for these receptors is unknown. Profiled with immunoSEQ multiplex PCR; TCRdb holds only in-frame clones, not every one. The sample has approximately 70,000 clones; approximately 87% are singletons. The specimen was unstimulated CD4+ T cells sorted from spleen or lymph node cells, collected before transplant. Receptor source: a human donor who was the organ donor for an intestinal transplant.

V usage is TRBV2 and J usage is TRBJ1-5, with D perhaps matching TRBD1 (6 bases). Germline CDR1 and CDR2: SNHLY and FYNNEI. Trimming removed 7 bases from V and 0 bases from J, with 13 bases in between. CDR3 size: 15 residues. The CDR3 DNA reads TGTGCCAGCACCTTAGGGACATTTAGCAATCAGCCCCAGCATTTT. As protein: CASTLGTFSNQPQHF.

CDR3 bases: TGTGCCAGTAGCGGGGGAACTACAGATACGCAGTATTTT. Translated, it gives CASSGGTTDTQYF. The chain joins TRBV19 to TRBJ2-3, with D perhaps TRBD2 (6 bases). The CDR3 totals 13 residues. V shed 6 bases and J shed 3 bases, with 10 bases lying between them. CDR1 and CDR2 (germline): LNHDA, SQIVND (reference sequence).

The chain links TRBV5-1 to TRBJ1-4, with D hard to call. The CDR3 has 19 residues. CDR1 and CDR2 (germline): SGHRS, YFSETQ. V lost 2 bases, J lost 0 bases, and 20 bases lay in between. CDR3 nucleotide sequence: TGCGCCAGCAGCTTAAGAAGTATCGGGGTTACTTCAACTAATGAAAAACTGTTTTTT. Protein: CASSLRSIGVTSTNEKLFF.

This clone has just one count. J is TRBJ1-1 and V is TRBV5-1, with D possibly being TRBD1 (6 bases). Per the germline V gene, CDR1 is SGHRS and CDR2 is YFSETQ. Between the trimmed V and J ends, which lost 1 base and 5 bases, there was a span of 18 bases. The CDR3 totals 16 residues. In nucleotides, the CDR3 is TGCGCCAGCAGCTTGACCCCGACAGGAGCGGAGACTGAAGCTTTCTTT. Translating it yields CASSLTPTGAETEAFF. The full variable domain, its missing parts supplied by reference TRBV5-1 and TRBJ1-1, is KAGVTQTPRYLIKTRGQQVTLSCSPISGHRSVSWYQQTPGQGLQFLFEYFSETQRNKGNFPGRFSGRQFSNSRSEMNVSTLELGDSALYLCASSLTPTGAETEAFFGQGTRLTVV.

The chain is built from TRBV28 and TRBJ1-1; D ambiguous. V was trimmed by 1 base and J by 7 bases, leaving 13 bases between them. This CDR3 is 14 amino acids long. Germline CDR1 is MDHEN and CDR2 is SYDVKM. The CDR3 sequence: CASSLFPSEGEAFF. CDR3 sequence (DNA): TGTGCCAGCAGTTTATTCCCTTCGGAGGGTGAAGCTTTCTTT. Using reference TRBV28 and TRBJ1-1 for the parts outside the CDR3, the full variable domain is DVKVTQSSRYLVKRTGEKVFLECVQDMDHENMFWYRQDPGLGLRLIYFSYDVKMKEKGDIPEGYSVSREKKERFSLILESASTNQTSMYLCASSLFPSEGEAFFGQGTRLTVV.

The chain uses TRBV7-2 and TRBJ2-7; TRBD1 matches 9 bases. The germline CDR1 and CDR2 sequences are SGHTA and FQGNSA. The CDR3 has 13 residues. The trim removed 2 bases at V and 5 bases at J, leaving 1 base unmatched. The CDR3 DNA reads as TGTGCCAGCAGCTTAAGACAGGGGGACGAGCAGTACGTC. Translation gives CASSLRQGDEQYV.

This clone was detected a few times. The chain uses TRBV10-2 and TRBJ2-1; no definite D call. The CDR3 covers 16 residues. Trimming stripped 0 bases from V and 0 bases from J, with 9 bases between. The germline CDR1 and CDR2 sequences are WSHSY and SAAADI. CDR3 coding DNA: TGCGCCAGCAGTGAGTCTCGTTCTAGCTCCTACAATGAGCAGTTCTTC. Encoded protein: CASSESRSSSYNEQFF.

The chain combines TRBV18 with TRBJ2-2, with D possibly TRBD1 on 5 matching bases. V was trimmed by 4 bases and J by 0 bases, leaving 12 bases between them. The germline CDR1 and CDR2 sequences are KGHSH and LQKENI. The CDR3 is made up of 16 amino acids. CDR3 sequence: CASSLARDSNTGELFF. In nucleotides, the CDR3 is TGTGCCAGCTCACTCGCCAGGGATTCGAACACCGGGGAGCTGTTTTTT. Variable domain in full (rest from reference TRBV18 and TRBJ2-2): NAGVMQNPRHLVRRRGQEARLRCSPMKGHSHVYWYRQLPEEGLKFMVYLQKENIIDESGMPKERFSAEFPKEGPSILRIQQVVRGDSAAYFCASSLARDSNTGELFFGEGSRLTVL.

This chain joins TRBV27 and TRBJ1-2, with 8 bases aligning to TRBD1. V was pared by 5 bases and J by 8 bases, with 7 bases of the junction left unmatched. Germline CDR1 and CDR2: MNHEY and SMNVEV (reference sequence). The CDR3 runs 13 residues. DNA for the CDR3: TGTGCCAGCAGTAACGGACAGGGAAGAGGCTACACCTTC. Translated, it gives CASSNGQGRGYTF.

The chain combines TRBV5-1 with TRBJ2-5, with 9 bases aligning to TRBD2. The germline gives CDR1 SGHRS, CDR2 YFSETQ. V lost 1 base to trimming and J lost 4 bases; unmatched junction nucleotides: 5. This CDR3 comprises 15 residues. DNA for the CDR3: TGCGCCAGCAGCTTGTCGGGACTAGCCAGAGAGACCCAGTACTTC. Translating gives CASSLSGLARETQYF.

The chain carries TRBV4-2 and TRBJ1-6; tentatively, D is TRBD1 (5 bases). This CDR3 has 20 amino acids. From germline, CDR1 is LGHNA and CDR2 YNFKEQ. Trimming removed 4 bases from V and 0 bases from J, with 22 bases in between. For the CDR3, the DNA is TGTGCCAGCAGCCGATTCGCCGTGGAGGGGAGTAGCTCCTATAATTCACCCCTCCACTTT. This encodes CASSRFAVEGSSSYNSPLHF.

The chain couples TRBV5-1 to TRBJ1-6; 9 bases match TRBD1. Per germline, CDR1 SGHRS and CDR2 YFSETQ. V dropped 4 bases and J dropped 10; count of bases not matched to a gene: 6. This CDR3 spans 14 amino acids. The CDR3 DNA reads TGCGCCAGCAGCCCCGGACAGGGGAGGTCACCCCTCCACTTT. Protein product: CASSPGQGRSPLHF.

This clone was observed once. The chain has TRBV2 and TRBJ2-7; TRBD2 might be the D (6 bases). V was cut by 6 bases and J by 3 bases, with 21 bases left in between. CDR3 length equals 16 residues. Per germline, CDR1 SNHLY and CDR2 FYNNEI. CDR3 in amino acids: CASSAPRTRGNYEQYV. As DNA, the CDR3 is TGTGCCAGCAGCGCCCCCCGGACACGGGGGAACTACGAGCAGTACGTC.

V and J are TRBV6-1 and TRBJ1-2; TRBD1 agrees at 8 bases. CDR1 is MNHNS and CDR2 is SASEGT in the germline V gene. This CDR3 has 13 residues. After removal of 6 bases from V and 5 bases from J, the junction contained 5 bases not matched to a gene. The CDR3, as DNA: TGTGCCAGCAGAGGGACAGGACCATATGGCTACACCTTC. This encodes CASRGTGPYGYTF.

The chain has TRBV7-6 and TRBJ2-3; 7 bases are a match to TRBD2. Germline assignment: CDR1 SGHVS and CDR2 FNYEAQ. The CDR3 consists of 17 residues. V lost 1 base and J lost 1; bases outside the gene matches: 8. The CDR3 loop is CASSLDPSGARTDTQYF. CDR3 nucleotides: TGTGCCAGCAGCTTAGACCCAAGCGGGGCTCGCACAGATACGCAGTATTTT.

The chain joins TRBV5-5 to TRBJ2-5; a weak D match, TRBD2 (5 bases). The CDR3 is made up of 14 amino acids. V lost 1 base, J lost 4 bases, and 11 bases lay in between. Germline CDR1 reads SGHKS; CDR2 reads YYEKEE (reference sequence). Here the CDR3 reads CASSLFPAGETQYF. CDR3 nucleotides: TGTGCCAGCAGCTTGTTTCCCGCGGGAGAGACCCAGTACTTC.

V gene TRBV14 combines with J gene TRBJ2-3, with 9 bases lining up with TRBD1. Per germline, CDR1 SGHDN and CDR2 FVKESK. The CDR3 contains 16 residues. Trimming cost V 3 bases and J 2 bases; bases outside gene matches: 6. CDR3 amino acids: CASSQNRGPPTDTQYF. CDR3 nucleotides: TGTGCCAGCAGCCAGAACAGGGGGCCGCCCACAGATACGCAGTATTTT.

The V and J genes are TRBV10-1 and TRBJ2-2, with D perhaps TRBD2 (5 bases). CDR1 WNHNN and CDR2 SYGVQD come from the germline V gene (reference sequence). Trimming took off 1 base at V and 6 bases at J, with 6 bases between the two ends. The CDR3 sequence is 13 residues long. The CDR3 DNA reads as TGCGCCAGCAGTGAGTTTAGCGCCGGGGAGCTGTTTTTT. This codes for CASSEFSAGELFF.

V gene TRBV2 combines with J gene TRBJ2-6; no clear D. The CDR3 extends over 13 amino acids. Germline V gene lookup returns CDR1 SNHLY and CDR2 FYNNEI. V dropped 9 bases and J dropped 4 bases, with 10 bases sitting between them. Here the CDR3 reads CASKRDGANVLTF. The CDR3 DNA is TGTGCCAGTAAGCGTGACGGGGCCAACGTCCTGACTTTC.

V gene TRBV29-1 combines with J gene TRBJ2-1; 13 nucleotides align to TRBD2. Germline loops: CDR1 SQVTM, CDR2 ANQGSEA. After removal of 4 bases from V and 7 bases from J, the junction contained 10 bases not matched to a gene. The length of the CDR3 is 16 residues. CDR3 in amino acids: CSVGGERTSGGNEQFF. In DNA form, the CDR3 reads TGCAGCGTTGGGGGGGAGAGGACTAGCGGGGGTAATGAGCAGTTCTTC.

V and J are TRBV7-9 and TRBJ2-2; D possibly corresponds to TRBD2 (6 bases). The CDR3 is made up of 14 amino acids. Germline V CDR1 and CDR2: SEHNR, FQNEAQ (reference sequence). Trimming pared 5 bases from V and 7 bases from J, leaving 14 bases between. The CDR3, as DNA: TGTGCCAGCAGCCGGGAGCGAAAGCTCGGGGAGCTGTTTTTT. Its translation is CASSRERKLGELFF.

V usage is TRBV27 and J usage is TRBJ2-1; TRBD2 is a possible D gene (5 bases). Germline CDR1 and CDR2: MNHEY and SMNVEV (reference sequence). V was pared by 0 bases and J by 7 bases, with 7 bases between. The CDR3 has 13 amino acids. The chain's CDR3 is CASSLSTGNEQFF. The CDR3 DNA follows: TGTGCCAGCAGTTTATCGACGGGGAATGAGCAGTTCTTC.

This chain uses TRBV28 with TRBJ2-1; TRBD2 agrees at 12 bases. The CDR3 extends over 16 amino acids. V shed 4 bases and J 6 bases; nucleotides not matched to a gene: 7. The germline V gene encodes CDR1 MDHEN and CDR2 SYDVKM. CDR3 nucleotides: TGTGCCAGCAGTTACCCACTAGCGGGGGGACCCAATGAGCAGTTCTTC. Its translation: CASSYPLAGGPNEQFF. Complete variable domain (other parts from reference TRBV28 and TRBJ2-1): DVKVTQSSRYLVKRTGEKVFLECVQDMDHENMFWYRQDPGLGLRLIYFSYDVKMKEKGDIPEGYSVSREKKERFSLILESASTNQTSMYLCASSYPLAGGPNEQFFGPGTRLTVL.

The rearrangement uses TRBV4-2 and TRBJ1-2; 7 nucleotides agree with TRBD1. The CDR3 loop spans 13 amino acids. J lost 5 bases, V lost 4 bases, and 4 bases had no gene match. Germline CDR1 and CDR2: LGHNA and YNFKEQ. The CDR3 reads CASSPGQNYGYTF. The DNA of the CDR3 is TGTGCCAGCAGCCCGGGACAGAATTATGGCTACACCTTC.

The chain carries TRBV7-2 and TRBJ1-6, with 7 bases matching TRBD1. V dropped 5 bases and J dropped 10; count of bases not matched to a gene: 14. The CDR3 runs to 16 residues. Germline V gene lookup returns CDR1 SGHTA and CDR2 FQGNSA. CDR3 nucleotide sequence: TGTGCCAGCAGCCCGTCCGGGACAGTCTTTGAGTCACCCCTCCACTTT. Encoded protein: CASSPSGTVFESPLHF.

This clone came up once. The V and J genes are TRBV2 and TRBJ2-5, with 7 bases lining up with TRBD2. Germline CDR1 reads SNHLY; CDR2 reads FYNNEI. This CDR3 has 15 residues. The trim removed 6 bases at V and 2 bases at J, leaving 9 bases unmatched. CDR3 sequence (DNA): TGTGCCAGCAGCGCCGGGGGACTACAGCAAGAGACCCAGTACTTC. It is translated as CASSAGGLQQETQYF.

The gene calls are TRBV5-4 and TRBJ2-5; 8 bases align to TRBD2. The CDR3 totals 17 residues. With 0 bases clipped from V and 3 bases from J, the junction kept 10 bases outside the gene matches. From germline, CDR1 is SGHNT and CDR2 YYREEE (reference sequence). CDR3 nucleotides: TGTGCCAGCAGCTTGGGGGCCGGGGGAGCGGGGGAAGAGACCCAGTACTTC. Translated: CASSLGAGGAGEETQYF. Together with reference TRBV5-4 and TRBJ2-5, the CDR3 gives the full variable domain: ETGVTQSPTHLIKTRGQQVTLRCSSQSGHNTVSWYQQALGQGPQFIFQYYREEENGRGNFPPRFSGLQFPNYSSELNVNALELDDSALYLCASSLGAGGAGEETQYFGPGTRLLVL.